A selection of T cell receptor beta chains follows, all from one sample in a study of blood T cells in healthy people across ages. TCRdb redid the calling of the 5' RACE reads with MiXCR, one entry per CDR3 protein. The profile shows some 850,000 distinct CDR3 sequences, roughly 24% of them singletons. These data are also associated with another study on T cells of mothers and their children.

Input material: blood. These receptor sequences come from a boy younger than 18 in good health. The CDR3 runs from the conserved cysteine through the conserved F or W. Each record gives: J gene, clone size, V gene, D gene, CDR3 DNA, CDR3 protein. D genes are given only for firm matches. Some rows have no size entry. The others give once, few or many, or a class for an expanded clone.

j_gene: TRBJ2-1; abundance: .; v_gene: TRBV11-2; d_gene: .; CDR3nt: TGTGCCAGCACCTCGTCGTGGAGTCTACTGTACAATGAGCAGTTCTTC; CDR3aa: CASTSSWSLLYNEQFF
j_gene: TRBJ2-7; abundance: many; v_gene: TRBV7-9; d_gene: .; CDR3nt: TGTGCCAGCAGCTTAACGTCCTACGAGCAGTACTTC; CDR3aa: CASSLTSYEQYF
j_gene: TRBJ2-4; abundance: .; v_gene: TRBV20-1; d_gene: .; CDR3nt: TGCAGTGCTGGGGGTGGGCCGCCTAATCGAGCCATTCAGTACTTC; CDR3aa: CSAGGGPPNRAIQYF
j_gene: TRBJ1-2; abundance: once; v_gene: TRBV25-1; d_gene: .; CDR3nt: TGTGCCAGCAGTGACGATGGAACTCCCCTTCGAGGCTACACCTTC; CDR3aa: CASSDDGTPLRGYTF
j_gene: TRBJ2-1; abundance: few; v_gene: TRBV7-9; d_gene: .; CDR3nt: TGTGCCAGCAGCTTACAGGAGCACAATGAGCAGTTCTTC; CDR3aa: CASSLQEHNEQFF
j_gene: TRBJ1-2; abundance: .; v_gene: TRBV15; d_gene: .; CDR3nt: TGTGCCACCAGCGAGGAGGGGAAATACACCTTC; CDR3aa: CATSEEGKYTF
j_gene: TRBJ1-2; abundance: .; v_gene: TRBV15; d_gene: .; CDR3nt: TGTGCCACCAGCAGAGATCATGGGGGGGTCTACACCTTC; CDR3aa: CATSRDHGGVYTF
j_gene: TRBJ1-1; abundance: .; v_gene: TRBV27; d_gene: .; CDR3nt: TGTGCCAGCAGCTCCCACAGGAGCCACGGGCTATACACTGAAGCTTTCTTT; CDR3aa: CASSSHRSHGLYTEAFF
j_gene: TRBJ2-7; abundance: .; v_gene: TRBV4-2; d_gene: TRBD1; CDR3nt: TGTGCCAGCAGCCAAACCCCGGGACAGGGAGACGAGCAGTACTTC; CDR3aa: CASSQTPGQGDEQYF
j_gene: TRBJ2-2; abundance: .; v_gene: TRBV9; d_gene: TRBD1; CDR3nt: TGTGCCAGCAGCGTGGATAGACAGGGCATGGCCGGGGAGCTGTTTTTT; CDR3aa: CASSVDRQGMAGELFF
j_gene: TRBJ2-1; abundance: .; v_gene: TRBV7-2; d_gene: .; CDR3nt: TGTGCCAGCAGCTGGCCCCTTTCAGGCTACAATGAGCAGTTCTTC; CDR3aa: CASSWPLSGYNEQFF
j_gene: TRBJ2-7; abundance: .; v_gene: TRBV7-2; d_gene: TRBD2; CDR3nt: TGTGCCAGCAGCTTGGTCGGCGGGGGAACCCCATCCGAGCAGTACTTC; CDR3aa: CASSLVGGGTPSEQYF
j_gene: TRBJ2-1; abundance: .; v_gene: TRBV20-1; d_gene: .; CDR3nt: TGCAGTGCTAGAAGGGGTAATGAGCAGTTCTTC; CDR3aa: CSARRGNEQFF
j_gene: TRBJ2-1; abundance: .; v_gene: TRBV7-9; d_gene: .; CDR3nt: TGTGCCAGCAGCCCCGAGACCCGGGCTGATGAGCAGTTCTTC; CDR3aa: CASSPETRADEQFF
j_gene: TRBJ1-2; abundance: .; v_gene: TRBV19; d_gene: TRBD1; CDR3nt: TGTGCCAGTAACCCCCAGGGACAGGGGGCCTATGGCTACACCTTC; CDR3aa: CASNPQGQGAYGYTF
j_gene: TRBJ2-1; abundance: .; v_gene: TRBV12-3/TRBV12-4; d_gene: TRBD2; CDR3nt: TGTGCCAGCAGTTTTCTCAGCGGGGGGGTATTC; CDR3aa: CASSFLSGGVF
j_gene: TRBJ2-5; abundance: .; v_gene: TRBV3-1; d_gene: .; CDR3nt: TGTGCCAGCAGCCATCAGTACAGCCAAGAGACCCAGTACTTC; CDR3aa: CASSHQYSQETQYF
j_gene: TRBJ2-3; abundance: .; v_gene: TRBV28; d_gene: .; CDR3nt: TGTGCCAGCAGTTCCACCGGAGGTACGCAGTATTTT; CDR3aa: CASSSTGGTQYF
j_gene: TRBJ1-2; abundance: .; v_gene: TRBV3-1; d_gene: .; CDR3nt: TGTGCCAGCAGCCAAGGGGCCCCTTCGGATTCCATCCCCTATGGCTACACCTTC; CDR3aa: CASSQGAPSDSIPYGYTF
j_gene: TRBJ2-6; abundance: .; v_gene: TRBV2; d_gene: .; CDR3nt: TGTGCCAGCAGTGAGGCTCAGAACGTCCTGACTTTC; CDR3aa: CASSEAQNVLTF
j_gene: TRBJ1-5; abundance: .; v_gene: TRBV7-3; d_gene: .; CDR3nt: TGTGCCAGCAGCGACGGACCAAATCAGCCCCAGCATTTT; CDR3aa: CASSDGPNQPQHF
j_gene: TRBJ2-1; abundance: .; v_gene: TRBV29-1; d_gene: TRBD2; CDR3nt: TGCAGCGTTCAGACTAGCGGGGGTCCGGCGGGCAATGAGCAGTTCTTC; CDR3aa: CSVQTSGGPAGNEQFF
j_gene: TRBJ1-2; abundance: many; v_gene: TRBV5-1; d_gene: .; CDR3nt: TGCGCCAGCAGCTTGCCCAGGGGTGAGGGTAACTATGGCTACACCTTC; CDR3aa: CASSLPRGEGNYGYTF
j_gene: TRBJ1-2; abundance: .; v_gene: TRBV28; d_gene: .; CDR3nt: TGTGCCAGCAGTTTAGACTGGGGCTACACCTTC; CDR3aa: CASSLDWGYTF
j_gene: TRBJ2-7; abundance: .; v_gene: TRBV18; d_gene: .; CDR3nt: TGTGCCAGCTCACCAAGGCCCAGGGCGATATCCTACGAGCAGTACTTC; CDR3aa: CASSPRPRAISYEQYF
j_gene: TRBJ1-4; abundance: .; v_gene: TRBV19; d_gene: .; CDR3nt: TGTGCCAGTAGTATGGGAACTCTCAATGAAAAACTGTTTTTT; CDR3aa: CASSMGTLNEKLFF